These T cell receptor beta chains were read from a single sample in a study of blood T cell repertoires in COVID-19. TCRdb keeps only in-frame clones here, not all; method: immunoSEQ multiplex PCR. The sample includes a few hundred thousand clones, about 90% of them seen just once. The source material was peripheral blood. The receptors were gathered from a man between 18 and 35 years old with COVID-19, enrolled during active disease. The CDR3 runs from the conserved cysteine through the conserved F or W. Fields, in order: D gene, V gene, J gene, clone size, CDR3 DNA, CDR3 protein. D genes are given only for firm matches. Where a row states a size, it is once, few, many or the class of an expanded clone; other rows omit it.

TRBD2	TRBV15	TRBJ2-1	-	TGTGCCACCAGCAGAGATCGGGGGGGATACAATGAGCAGTTCTTC	CATSRDRGGYNEQFF
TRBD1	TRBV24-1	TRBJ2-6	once	TGTGCCACACAAACCGGGACAGGGGAATCGGGGGCCAACGTCCTGACTTTC	CATQTGTGESGANVLTF
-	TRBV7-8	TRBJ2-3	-	TGTGCCAGCAGCCCGGGGTTCCCGCAGTATTTT	CASSPGFPQYF
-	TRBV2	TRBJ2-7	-	TGTGCCAGCAGGGAGGGACAGACCTCCTACGAGCAGTACTTC	CASREGQTSYEQYF
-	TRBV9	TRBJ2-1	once	TGTGCCAGCAGCGTAGTTAGTTACCAGGGGGGTGAGCAGTTCTTC	CASSVVSYQGGEQFF
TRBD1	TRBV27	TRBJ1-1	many	TGTGCCAGCAGTTTGTCGACAGGGAGCCGTTACACTGAAGCTTTCTTT	CASSLSTGSRYTEAFF
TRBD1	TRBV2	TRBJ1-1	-	TGTGCCAGCACCAGGGGGCACATGAACACTGAAGCTTTCTTT	CASTRGHMNTEAFF
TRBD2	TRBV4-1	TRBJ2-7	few	TGCGCCAGCAGTCTCGTAGCGGGAAGCTCCTACGAGCAGTACTTC	CASSLVAGSSYEQYF
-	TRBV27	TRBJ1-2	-	TGTGCCAGCAGTCGCTCGGGGGGAAACTATGGCTACACCTTC	CASSRSGGNYGYTF
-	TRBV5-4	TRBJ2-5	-	TGTGCCAGCAGCCAGAGTCTAGCGCAAAAGGAGACCCAGTACTTC	CASSQSLAQKETQYF
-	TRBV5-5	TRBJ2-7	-	TGTGCCAGCAGCTTGGAGGGAGGGGGAGGTTACGAGCAGTACTTC	CASSLEGGGGYEQYF
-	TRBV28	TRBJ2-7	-	TGTGCCAGCAGTTACCAGAACGGGGGCGAGCAGTACTTC	CASSYQNGGEQYF
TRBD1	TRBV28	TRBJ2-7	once	TGTGCCAGCAGTCCTGGGACAGGGAAAGACTACGAGCAGTACTTC	CASSPGTGKDYEQYF
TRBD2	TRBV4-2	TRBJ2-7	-	TGTGCCAGCAGCCTGACTAGCGGGAGATACGAGCAGTACTTC	CASSLTSGRYEQYF
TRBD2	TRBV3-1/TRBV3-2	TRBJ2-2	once	TGTGCCAGCAGCCAAATACACAGCGGGAGGGACACCGGGGAGCTGTTTTTT	CASSQIHSGRDTGELFF
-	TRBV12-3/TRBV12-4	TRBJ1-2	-	TGTGCCAGCAGTTTGCGGGACTATGGCTACACCTTC	CASSLRDYGYTF
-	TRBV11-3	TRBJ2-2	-	TGTGCCAGCAGCTTAGGGCCGAACACCGGGGAGCTGTTTTTT	CASSLGPNTGELFF
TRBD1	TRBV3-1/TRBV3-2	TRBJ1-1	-	TGTGCCAGCAGCCAAGATGAGGGACAGACCGGGGGAGCTTTCTTT	CASSQDEGQTGGAFF
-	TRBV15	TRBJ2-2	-	TGTGCCACCAGCGGAGGGACAGATAACACCGGGGAGCTGTTTTTT	CATSGGTDNTGELFF